Listed below are T cell receptor beta chains from one sample, sequenced in a study of blood T cell repertoires in COVID-19. TCRdb's copy holds only in-frame clones and misses some; the assay was immunoSEQ multiplex PCR. Among hundreds of thousands of clones listed, roughly nine tenths were seen once. Material for sequencing was PBMCs or T cells enriched from blood (not recorded which). Source of these receptors: a man aged 30 to 45 who had recovered from COVID-19. The CDR3 runs from the conserved cysteine through the conserved F or W. The D gene is left open where the match is weak.

j_gene	d_gene	v_gene	CDR3aa
TRBJ2-3	TRBD2	TRBV29-1	CSEIAGSDTQYF
TRBJ2-1	-	TRBV7-2	CASSSFSRSSYNEQFF
TRBJ2-1	TRBD2	TRBV19	CASSFLAGERSYNEQFF
TRBJ2-2	-	TRBV10-2	CASNSQGSDTGELFF
TRBJ2-5	TRBD1	TRBV7-9	CASSAQQRGRGETQYF
TRBJ2-6	-	TRBV18	CASSKQAGANVLTF
TRBJ2-1	TRBD2	TRBV7-8	CASSLLAGTYNEQFF
TRBJ2-1	-	TRBV7-9	CASSPRANEQFF
TRBJ2-1	-	TRBV18	CASSRGVIDEQFF
TRBJ2-1	-	TRBV2	CASGEYNEQFF
TRBJ2-2	TRBD2	TRBV28	CASSFLPGLAGVATGELFF
TRBJ2-7	TRBD1	TRBV4-1	CASSQETGGPSYEQYF
TRBJ2-1	-	TRBV7-9	CASSIPRDNYNEQFF
TRBJ2-5	-	TRBV3-1/TRBV3-2	CASSQSGQETQYF
TRBJ1-3	-	TRBV6-4	CASSEQSGNTIYF
TRBJ2-5	-	TRBV6-5	CASSYSGGYQETQYF
TRBJ2-3	-	TRBV29-1	CSVCSADTQYF
TRBJ1-1	TRBD1	TRBV5-1	CASRHRQGENTEAFF
TRBJ2-1	TRBD2	TRBV24-1	CATSDTSGTSYNEQFF
TRBJ2-7	-	TRBV5-5	CASSFSGLHSSYEQYF
TRBJ1-2	TRBD1	TRBV3-1/TRBV3-2	CASSDSTGAYGYTF
TRBJ2-5	TRBD2	TRBV7-6	CASSLGASGQETQYF
TRBJ1-1	-	TRBV18	CASSPTGAGGITEAFF
TRBJ1-2	TRBD1	TRBV6-5	CASSSGQGLSYGYTF
TRBJ1-2	-	TRBV15	CATSRGFGQNYGYTF
TRBJ2-4	-	TRBV5-1	CASTPGSALAKNIQYF
TRBJ2-1	TRBD2	TRBV6-5	CASIPSGKGREQFF
TRBJ2-2	-	TRBV18	CASSQQGSGELFF
TRBJ2-3	TRBD1	TRBV4-1	CASSPYRTGTSTDTQYF
TRBJ2-5	-	TRBV4-2	CASSQDKVAETQYF
TRBJ1-2	TRBD1	TRBV18	CASSQGYGTADGYTF